Below, 22 T cell receptor beta chains from the same sample are listed, as sequenced in a study of T cell changes during pregnancy in multiple sclerosis. TCRdb's table, derived via immunoSEQ multiplex PCR, lists solely in-frame clones and lacks some. The sample shows under 65,000 clones, about 91% of them seen only once. The sequencing used peripheral blood, collected after pregnancy. The origin of the receptors is a female donor in good health, enrolled as a control in a pregnancy study.

This chain joins TRBV7-2 and TRBJ2-1, with 7 bases lining up with TRBD2. This CDR3 contains 16 residues. The germline V gene encodes CDR1 SGHTA and CDR2 FQGNSA. J was trimmed by 3 bases and V by 1 base; bases with no gene match: 6. CDR3 residues: CASSLDLASGYNEQFF. The CDR3 nucleotides are TGTGCCAGCAGCTTAGATTTGGCTAGCGGCTACAATGAGCAGTTCTTC.

V is TRBV4-1 and J is TRBJ1-2; TRBD1 matches at 7 bases. This CDR3 is built from 15 residues. Germline V gene lookup returns CDR1 MGHRA and CDR2 YSYEKL. V was pared by 3 bases and J by 0 bases, with 4 bases of the junction left unmatched. The CDR3 protein is CASSQAGQANYGYTF. The CDR3, as DNA: TGCGCCAGCAGCCAGGCCGGACAGGCTAACTATGGCTACACCTTC.

This clone was detected once. This chain uses TRBV27 with TRBJ1-5, with D unresolved. The CDR3 sequence is 14 residues long. In germline, CDR1 is MNHEY, CDR2 SMNVEV (reference sequence). The V end lost 8 bases, the J end lost 0 bases, and 11 bases lay between the germline ends. Here the CDR3 DNA reads TGTGCCAGCGCGGCGGCAGATAGCAATCAGCCCCAGCATTTT. Protein sequence: CASAAADSNQPQHF.

This chain connects TRBV11-2 to TRBJ2-5; D may be TRBD2 (6 bases). The CDR3 contains 15 residues. Germline loops: CDR1 SGHAT, CDR2 FQNNGV. Trimming removed 5 bases from V and 5 bases from J, with 18 bases in between. The CDR3 region has the DNA TGTGCCAGCAGCCTCCGCGGGTCCGGAGGGGAGACCCAGTACTTC. Protein product: CASSLRGSGGETQYF. The full variable domain, in which reference TRBV11-2 and TRBJ2-5 provide the parts outside the CDR3, is EAGVAQSPRYKIIEKRQSVAFWCNPISGHATLYWYQQILGQGPKLLIQFQNNGVVDDSQLPKDRFSAERLKGVDSTLKIQPAKLEDSAVYLCASSLRGSGGETQYFGPGTRLLVL.

For this clone: The sample contains more than one DNA sequence encoding this CDR3. The genes are TRBV6-6 and TRBJ1-1; tentative D call: TRBD1 (5 bases). Per the germline V gene, CDR1 is MNHNY and CDR2 is SVGAGI (reference sequence). The CDR3 has 14 amino acids. V was pared by 0 bases and J by 5 bases, with 10 bases between. The DNA for the CDR3 is TGTGCCAGCAGTTACTCCCTCGGGGGAACTGAAGCTTTCTTT. It yields the protein CASSYSLGGTEAFF.

The chain has TRBV29-1 and TRBJ2-7; maybe TRBD2 (6 bases). The germline V gene encodes CDR1 SQVTM and CDR2 ANQGSEA. V was cut by 5 bases and J by 4 bases, with 18 bases left in between. The CDR3 is 14 amino acids. The CDR3 region has the DNA TGCAGCGTTATCTTGGGACTCCATTTATACGAGCAGTACTTC. Amino acids: CSVILGLHLYEQYF.

This sequence joins TRBV28 and TRBJ1-5; 9 bases are a match to TRBD1. Germline V CDR1 and CDR2: MDHEN, SYDVKM. The CDR3 consists of 15 residues. V was pared by 0 bases and J by 7 bases, with 4 bases of the junction left unmatched. The CDR3 coding sequence is TGTGCCAGCAGTTTATGGGGACAGGGACAGCAGCCCCAGCATTTT. The encoded protein is CASSLWGQGQQPQHF. The complete variable domain, with remaining parts taken from reference TRBV28 and TRBJ1-5, reads DVKVTQSSRYLVKRTGEKVFLECVQDMDHENMFWYRQDPGLGLRLIYFSYDVKMKEKGDIPEGYSVSREKKERFSLILESASTNQTSMYLCASSLWGQGQQPQHFGDGTRLSIL.

The chain joins TRBV9 to TRBJ1-1; 7 bases agree with TRBD1. Germline V gives CDR1 SGDLS, CDR2 YYNGEE. J was trimmed by 4 bases and V by 3 bases; bases with no gene match: 6. This CDR3 region has 14 residues. For the CDR3, the DNA is TGTGCCAGCAGCGCCGCAGGGGGACCCACTGAAGCTTTCTTT. Protein product: CASSAAGGPTEAFF.

The rearrangement uses TRBV2 and TRBJ1-1; the D is unclear. The length of the CDR3 is 13 residues. The germline V gene encodes CDR1 SNHLY and CDR2 FYNNEI. Trimming pared 7 bases from V and 0 bases from J, leaving 9 bases between. CDR3 protein: CASIFTVNTEAFF. DNA of the CDR3: TGTGCCAGCATTTTTACAGTGAACACTGAAGCTTTCTTT.

V usage is TRBV19 and J usage is TRBJ1-1, with D possibly TRBD1 on 6 matching bases. CDR1 LNHDA and CDR2 SQIVND come from the germline V gene (reference sequence). The CDR3 covers 12 residues. With 5 bases removed from V and 11 bases from J, the gap between germline ends came to 15 bases. CDR3 region: CASSGRTAAAFF. Here the CDR3 DNA reads TGTGCCAGTAGTGGAAGGACAGCAGCGGCTTTCTTT.

The chain combines TRBV18 with TRBJ2-3; unclear D gene. V was shortened by 3 bases and J by 4 bases, with 11 bases between the two germline ends. The germline gives CDR1 KGHSH, CDR2 LQKENI. This CDR3 spans 14 amino acids. The CDR3 coding sequence is TGTGCCAGCTCACCGGTAGTCCCCCCAGATACGCAGTATTTT. The encoded protein is CASSPVVPPDTQYF. Full variable domain (rest looked up from reference TRBV18 and TRBJ2-3): NAGVMQNPRHLVRRRGQEARLRCSPMKGHSHVYWYRQLPEEGLKFMVYLQKENIIDESGMPKERFSAEFPKEGPSILRIQQVVRGDSAAYFCASSPVVPPDTQYFGPGTRLTVL.

V gene TRBV7-2 combines with J gene TRBJ2-1; 13 bases are shared with TRBD2. Germline assignment: CDR1 SGHTA and CDR2 FQGNSA. CDR3 length equals 15 residues. J was trimmed by 5 bases and V by 6 bases; bases with no gene match: 4. CDR3 protein: CASRTSGGNHNEQFF. In DNA form, the CDR3 reads TGTGCCAGCAGGACTAGCGGGGGGAACCACAATGAGCAGTTCTTC.

This clone was found a few times. The DNA of the CDR3 is TGTGCCAGCAGCCAAAGGGGTTCACCCCTCCACTTT. Amino acids: CASSQRGSPLHF. The chain joins TRBV14 to TRBJ1-6, with D possibly being TRBD1 (5 bases). The CDR3 is 12 amino acids. The ends were cut back, 2 bases at V and 9 bases at J, with 5 bases in the middle. Germline values: CDR1 SGHDN, CDR2 FVKESK.

The rearrangement uses TRBV11-2 and TRBJ1-1, with D possibly matching TRBD1 (6 bases). Trimming took off 6 bases at V and 3 bases at J, with 20 bases between the two ends. This CDR3 has 16 amino acids. Germline-derived CDR1 and CDR2 are SGHAT and FQNNGV. CDR3 in DNA: TGTGCCAGCAGGTCAAGCAGGGGCGGAAGGTACACTGAAGCTTTCTTT. Translation: CASRSSRGGRYTEAFF.

The chain links TRBV6-4 to TRBJ1-1; a possible D gene is TRBD1 (5 bases). Germline CDR1 reads MRHNA; CDR2 reads SNTAGT. V lost 4 bases to trimming and J lost 2 bases, with 14 bases between them. The CDR3 is 15 amino acids. The CDR3 here is CASSVQGMGNTEAFF. CDR3 bases: TGTGCCAGCAGTGTGCAGGGTATGGGAAACACTGAAGCTTTCTTT.

This clone was detected once. CDR3 sequence (DNA): TGCGCCAGCAGCCCGCTAGACTTGACCCTGAATGAAAAACTGTTTTTT. It yields the protein CASSPLDLTLNEKLFF. The chain recombines TRBV5-1 with TRBJ1-4; no firm D call. V was shortened by 4 bases and J by 5 bases, with 18 bases between the two germline ends. The CDR3 runs 16 residues. Germline values: CDR1 SGHRS, CDR2 YFSETQ.

This clone was seen a single time. The V and J genes are TRBV5-8 and TRBJ1-2, with D possibly being TRBD1 (5 bases). CDR1 SGHTS and CDR2 YDEGEE come from the germline V gene. Trimming left V 0 bases short and J 8 bases short, with 11 bases between. The CDR3 sequence is 13 residues long. The CDR3 DNA follows: TGTGCCAGCAGCTTGGTAGTAGGGGAAGGCTACACCTTC. It codes for CASSLVVGEGYTF.

The chain is built from TRBV10-1 and TRBJ1-2; no reliable D call. Between the trimmed V and J ends, which lost 7 bases and 4 bases, there was a span of 13 bases. The CDR3 spans 13 residues. Germline CDR1 and CDR2: WNHNN and SYGVQD (reference sequence). CDR3: CASTTNGPYGYTF. As DNA, the CDR3 is TGCGCCAGCACTACTAACGGTCCCTATGGCTACACCTTC.

The chain is built from TRBV7-9 and TRBJ1-3; TRBD1 agrees at 7 bases. The germline V gene encodes CDR1 SEHNR and CDR2 FQNEAQ (reference sequence). CDR3 length equals 18 residues. The ends lost 5 bases at V and 0 bases at J; junction bases unmatched: 13. The CDR3 spells CASSPGQGGSLSGNTIYF. The CDR3 DNA reads TGTGCCAGCAGCCCCGGGCAGGGGGGATCGCTCTCTGGAAACACCATATATTTT.

This rearrangement joins TRBV29-1 to TRBJ2-7; TRBD2 matches 7 bases. The germline CDR1 and CDR2 sequences are SQVTM and ANQGSEA. The CDR3 runs to 13 residues. V dropped 4 bases and J dropped 5; count of bases not matched to a gene: 8. The CDR3: CSVGDARGDEQYF. CDR3 bases: TGCAGCGTTGGGGATGCCCGGGGGGACGAGCAGTACTTC.

J is TRBJ1-2 and V is TRBV28; 8 nucleotides align to TRBD1. Unmatched junction bases numbered 9, after V lost 3 bases and J lost 0 bases. CDR1 is MDHEN, CDR2 SYDVKM, per germline. The length of the CDR3 is 17 residues. The CDR3 loop is CASSLADRAGANYGYTF. CDR3 bases: TGTGCCAGCAGTTTGGCGGACAGGGCAGGAGCTAACTATGGCTACACCTTC.

This clone was detected once. The chain employs TRBV5-8 and TRBJ1-2; D is possibly TRBD1 (5 bases). CDR3 length equals 13 residues. Trimming took off 9 bases at V and 2 bases at J, with 14 bases between the two ends. Looked up from germline, CDR1 is SGHTS and CDR2 is YDEGEE. The CDR3 DNA is TGTGCCAACAACAGGAAATCGAACTATGGCTACACCTTC. Translating gives CANNRKSNYGYTF.